Listed below are T cell receptor beta chains from one sample, sequenced in a study of cytomegalovirus exposure and HLA in healthy donors. The protocol was immunoSEQ multiplex PCR, while the TCRdb copy is restricted to in-frame clones and leaves out a portion. The sample lists 150,000 to 200,000 clones, more than 70% occurring once. Specimen: PBMCs. These receptor sequences come from a woman aged 18-29 years in good health and CMV-seronegative. Each CDR3 is given without its conserved first and last residue. Each record gives: V gene, J gene, CDR3 protein.

TRBV27,TRBJ1-4,ASSIGTVATNEKLF
TRBV7-9,TRBJ2-5,ASSLVGEYSETQY
TRBV7-9,TRBJ2-7,ASSREFLYEQY
TRBV18,TRBJ2-1,ASSPTSGSSYNEQF
TRBV5-5,TRBJ1-1,ASSHLQGGGTEAF
TRBV7-9,TRBJ2-1,ASSYSTGGLYNEQF
TRBV5-1,TRBJ2-3,ASSLGLAGGPYSTDTQY
TRBV6-1,TRBJ2-1,ASRRGGYNEQF
TRBV28,TRBJ2-7,ASSSPTRQSYEQY
TRBV4-2,TRBJ2-2,ASSQEGANTGELF
TRBV10-1,TRBJ1-1,ASSESKNTEAF
TRBV7-9,TRBJ1-1,ASSLDGYTEAF
TRBV7-9,TRBJ2-5,ASSQGTGVRETQY
TRBV7-9,TRBJ1-1,ASSGLQGNTEAF
TRBV6-1,TRBJ1-2,ASSQIRDRGEGYT
TRBV30,TRBJ2-1,AWSVVSTYNEQF
TRBV6-5,TRBJ1-4,ASSSRGAGANEKLF
TRBV5-5,TRBJ2-7,ASSLLPGLAGGWGEEQY
TRBV27,TRBJ2-7,ASSPYGGAAYEQY
TRBV7-9,TRBJ1-6,ASSSPSGPGGYNSPLH
TRBV18,TRBJ2-1,ASSPTGTSVF
TRBV5-1,TRBJ2-7,ASSLGQGLYEQY
TRBV2,TRBJ1-6,ASSARSGTGNSPLH
TRBV30,TRBJ2-7,AWRPGQGIDEQY
TRBV4-1,TRBJ1-2,ASSHPPTGAYGYT
TRBV6-1,TRBJ2-1,ASTRLVLNEQF
TRBV5-1,TRBJ1-6,ASSLEGGGSYSPLH
TRBV4-1,TRBJ2-7,ASSQGPGLAAYEQY
TRBV21-1,TRBJ2-7,ASRGGYEQY
TRBV5-6,TRBJ1-1,ASSLRQGGGRVTEAF
TRBV10-2,TRBJ1-2,ASSDQGQAAYGYT
TRBV5-1,TRBJ2-6,ASNSIAGANVLT
TRBV11-2,TRBJ1-2,ASSLDMGQAGYT
TRBV4-1,TRBJ1-5,ASSPRDRDQPQH
TRBV5-1,TRBJ1-1,ASSLVASLNTEAF
TRBV20-1,TRBJ2-2,SVRTSGELF
TRBV19,TRBJ2-1,ASSPPGLAGRLYNEQF
TRBV10-3,TRBJ2-1,AISGLEVAPGYNEQF
TRBV13,TRBJ2-1,ASSSRSAAGGLF
TRBV11-2,TRBJ1-2,ASRTYRGRVYGYT
TRBV29-1,TRBJ2-1,SVSGQF
TRBV18,TRBJ1-5,ASSRGQGDQPQH
TRBV12-5,TRBJ2-5,ASGFSGETQY
TRBV5-1,TRBJ1-1,ASSLARGAPGTEAF
TRBV30,TRBJ2-7,AWSWQGLGEQY
TRBV2,TRBJ1-1,ASSAAGGWNTEAF